A selection of T cell receptor beta chains follows, all from one sample in a study of cytomegalovirus exposure and HLA in healthy donors. Here immunoSEQ multiplex PCR was the method, and the copy in TCRdb shows in-frame clones only, minus some. The sample table includes some 120,000 clones. The specimen sequenced was PBMCs. Receptors were obtained from a man between 18 and 35 years old in good health and CMV-seronegative. Both conserved end residues are part of each CDR3. The D gene is left open where the match is weak.

TRBJ1-1 | TRBV6-5 | . | CASTPLAGRAEAFF | TGTGCCAGCACCCCCCTTGCAGGGAGGGCTGAAGCTTTCTTT
TRBJ1-5 | TRBV4-1 | . | CASSQVEIRPPSNPRPQHF | TGCGCCAGCAGCCAAGTAGAAATTCGCCCACCCTCCAATCCGCGGCCCCAGCATTTT
TRBJ1-5 | TRBV10-3 | . | CAIRADGQPQHF | TGTGCCATCAGAGCCGATGGTCAGCCCCAGCATTTT
TRBJ2-7 | TRBV2 | . | CASRKGGEPYEQYF | TGTGCCAGCAGGAAAGGGGGAGAGCCCTACGAGCAGTACTTC
TRBJ2-7 | TRBV29-1 | . | CSAAVTGYEQYF | TGCAGCGCTGCCGTGACAGGCTACGAGCAGTACTTC
TRBJ1-1 | TRBV4-1 | TRBD1 | CATGTEMMNTEAFF | TGCGCCACGGGGACAGAAATGATGAACACTGAAGCTTTCTTT
TRBJ1-2 | TRBV9 | . | CASSGRGANLVYGYTF | TGTGCCAGCAGCGGAAGGGGCGCGAATCTGGTGTATGGCTACACCTTC
TRBJ1-1 | TRBV11-2 | . | CASSLVRGRGTEAFF | TGTGCCAGCAGCTTAGTTCGGGGACGGGGGACTGAAGCTTTCTTT
TRBJ2-5 | TRBV28 | TRBD2 | CASSFGGKETQYF | TGTGCCAGCAGTTTCGGGGGGAAAGAGACCCAGTACTTC
TRBJ1-5 | TRBV10-1 | . | CASSGGGTQPQHF | TGCGCCAGCAGTGGTGGGGGGACTCAGCCCCAGCATTTT
TRBJ1-2 | TRBV7-2 | . | CASSFPPFTDKGGYTF | TGTGCCAGCAGCTTCCCCCCCTTTACGGACAAAGGCGGCTACACCTTC
TRBJ1-2 | TRBV6-5 | TRBD1 | CASRSGGADYGYTF | TGTGCCAGCAGATCAGGGGGCGCGGACTATGGCTACACCTTC
TRBJ2-2 | TRBV2 | . | CASSERQGLTVRTGELFF | TGTGCCAGCAGTGAACGGCAGGGTTTAACGGTTCGCACCGGGGAGCTGTTTTTT
TRBJ2-1 | TRBV11-2 | TRBD2 | CASSLRDYTYNEQFF | TGTGCCAGCAGCCTCCGGGACTATACCTACAATGAGCAGTTCTTC
TRBJ1-5 | TRBV15 | . | CSSRRIEGVLSNQPQHF | TGTTCCTCTCGTAGGATCGAAGGGGTATTAAGCAATCAGCCCCAGCATTTT
TRBJ2-1 | TRBV7-8 | TRBD1 | CATGGSSSYNEQFF | TGTGCTACAGGGGGATCAAGCTCCTACAATGAGCAGTTCTTC
TRBJ1-1 | TRBV10-3 | . | CAAEGRGEGTEAFF | TGTGCCGCGGAGGGGAGAGGGGAGGGCACTGAAGCTTTCTTT
TRBJ1-2 | TRBV5-4 | . | CASRREVHYGYTF | TGTGCCAGCCGTAGGGAGGTCCACTATGGCTACACCTTC
TRBJ2-1 | TRBV5-1 | TRBD2 | CASSQPGVAGVQGSYNEQFF | TGCGCCAGCAGCCAGCCCGGGGTAGCGGGAGTACAAGGCTCCTACAATGAGCAGTTCTTC
TRBJ1-1 | TRBV19 | TRBD1 | CASNTGQGVAEAFF | TGTGCCAGCAACACAGGACAGGGAGTGGCTGAAGCTTTCTTT
TRBJ2-1 | TRBV10-1 | . | CASSGGSGNEQFF | TGCGCCAGCTCCGGTGGTAGCGGCAATGAGCAGTTCTTC
TRBJ1-1 | TRBV27 | TRBD1 | CASSLLDPGTGDTEAFF | TGTGCCAGCAGTTTATTGGACCCCGGGACAGGGGATACTGAAGCTTTCTTT
TRBJ2-1 | TRBV5-1 | . | CASSLFRTSHEQFF | TGCGCCAGCAGCTTGTTTAGGACTTCTCATGAGCAGTTCTTC